The 30 T cell receptor beta chains given below trace back to one sample, sequenced in a study of identical twins. TCRdb reprocessed the 5' RACE reads via MiXCR and lists one record per CDR3 protein. Of roughly 1.6 million distinct CDR3 sequences listed, around a third were seen once; the top ten hold around 0.3%. The sequenced material came from cord blood. Receptors originate from a newborn girl in good health.

The V call is TRBV28, the J call TRBJ2-1; 8 nucleotides line up with TRBD1. The CDR3 runs to 16 residues. In germline, CDR1 is MDHEN, CDR2 SYDVKM. V shed 2 bases, J shed 8 bases, and the junction held 11 bases outside the gene matches. This CDR3 is CASSLIGQGALHEQFF. Here the CDR3 DNA reads TGTGCCAGCAGTTTAATTGGACAGGGAGCATTGCATGAGCAGTTCTTC.

The J gene is TRBJ1-2, the V gene TRBV28; 11 positions match TRBD1. V gave up 2 bases and J gave up 8 bases; unmatched junction bases: 10. CDR1 and CDR2 (germline): MDHEN, SYDVKM. CDR3 length equals 16 residues. Here the CDR3 DNA reads TGTGCCAGCAGTTTAATTCGGGACAGGGGGAGAGTGGGCTACACCTTC. Translating gives CASSLIRDRGRVGYTF.

This clonotype was picked up a small number of times. As DNA, the CDR3 is TGTGCCAGCAGTGAATACAGGGCCACTGAAGCTTTCTTT. The encoded protein is CASSEYRATEAFF. The chain carries TRBV25-1 and TRBJ1-1; TRBD1 is a possible D gene (5 bases). The CDR3 loop spans 13 amino acids. The germline V and J ends were trimmed by 0 bases and 4 bases, with 6 bases remaining between them. The V gene's germline CDR1 is MGHDK and CDR2 SYGVNS.

This clonotype has at least ten counts. The V gene is TRBV4-2, the J gene TRBJ1-2; D may be TRBD1 (5 bases). The CDR3 consists of 15 residues. Trimming removed 3 bases at V and 4 bases at J, with 15 bases between. The germline gives CDR1 LGHNA, CDR2 YNFKEQ. The CDR3: CASSQESDSPYGYTF. The CDR3 region has the DNA TGTGCCAGCAGCCAGGAGAGCGACAGTCCCTATGGCTACACCTTC.

The sample holds a few counts of this clonotype. The V gene is TRBV13, the J gene TRBJ2-2; 8 nucleotides line up with TRBD1. V gave up 6 bases and J gave up 5 bases; unmatched junction bases: 5. This CDR3 spans 14 amino acids. Germline V lookup: CDR1 PRHDT, CDR2 FYEKMQ (reference sequence). The CDR3 loop reads CASRDRAKTGELFF. The DNA of the CDR3 is TGTGCCAGCAGGGACAGGGCCAAGACCGGGGAGCTGTTTTTT.

The rearrangement uses TRBV10-1 and TRBJ1-1; 7 nucleotides line up with TRBD1. This CDR3 is built from 13 residues. V lost 6 bases and J lost 6; bases outside the gene matches: 7. The germline V gene has CDR1 WNHNN and CDR2 SYGVQD (reference sequence). In DNA form, the CDR3 reads TGCGCCAGCAGCCCGAGACAGGGTCCTGAAGCTTTCTTT. Its translation is CASSPRQGPEAFF.

The V and J genes are TRBV28 and TRBJ2-7, with D perhaps matching TRBD1 (5 bases). The CDR3 is 15 residues long. Germline V lookup: CDR1 MDHEN, CDR2 SYDVKM. Between the trimmed V and J ends, which lost 2 bases and 3 bases, there was a span of 14 bases. This CDR3 reads CASSLRQGSYYEQYF. The CDR3 DNA reads TGTGCCAGCAGTTTACGGCAGGGTAGTTACTACGAGCAGTACTTC.

The chain recombines TRBV6-1 with TRBJ2-3; TRBD1 agrees at 12 bases. V was clipped by 4 bases and J by 5 bases; unmatched bases: 10. The CDR3 runs 17 residues. Looked up from germline, CDR1 is MNHNS and CDR2 is SASEGT. The CDR3 DNA sequence: TGTGCCAGCAGTGCCATCGGGACAGGGGGCTTTTTAGATACGCAGTATTTT. It is translated as CASSAIGTGGFLDTQYF.

V and J are TRBV7-2 and TRBJ2-6, with D maybe TRBD2 (7 bases). CDR1 SGHTA and CDR2 FQGNSA come from the germline V gene. Trimming shortened V by 5 bases and J by 0 bases, and 17 bases separated the two germline ends. The CDR3 is 18 amino acids. CDR3 bases: TGTGCCAGCAGCGCACGACGGGGGGCTATCTCTGGGGCCAACGTCCTGACTTTC. It is translated as CASSARRGAISGANVLTF.

This clonotype was seen a few times. In nucleotides, the CDR3 is TGTGCCAGCAGCCAAGGGCTATATGGGTACAGGCAAGAGACCCAGTACTTC. Translation: CASSQGLYGYRQETQYF. The chain joins TRBV14 to TRBJ2-5, with D maybe TRBD1 (5 bases). The CDR3 has 17 residues. CDR1 and CDR2 from the germline V gene are SGHDN and FVKESK. V lost 1 base, J lost 2 bases, and 17 bases lay in between.

The V gene is TRBV3-1, the J gene TRBJ1-3; 7 bases match TRBD1. The V segment lost 4 bases and the J segment 2 bases; nucleotides outside the gene matches: 8. There are 16 residues in the CDR3. Germline CDR1 LGHDT, CDR2 YNNKEL (reference sequence). The CDR3 nucleotides read TGTGCCAGCAGCCCCGCCGACAGGGAGGCTGGAAACACCATATATTTT. Translation: CASSPADREAGNTIYF.

A remark on this clonotype: Given a much more abundant clone one base away, this may be a read error. This sequence joins TRBV12-3 or TRBV12-4 and TRBJ2-7; no clear D gene. This CDR3 is 13 amino acids long. The CDR3 region has the DNA TGTGCCAGCGCCATACAGCCCTCCTACGAGCAGGACTTC. Amino acids: CASAIQPSYEQDF.

This chain uses TRBV6-5 with TRBJ2-3; D gene ambiguous. The V end was cut by 0 bases, the J end by 0 bases, with 7 bases between. This CDR3 has 15 amino acids. Germline V gives CDR1 MNHEY, CDR2 SVGAGI. The CDR3 DNA follows: TGTGCCAGCAGTTACTCGCTGACTAGCACAGATACGCAGTATTTT. As protein: CASSYSLTSTDTQYF.

This clonotype was counted at least ten times. The gene calls are TRBV27 and TRBJ2-7, with TRBD2 identical over 10 bases. Germline V CDR1 and CDR2: MNHEY, SMNVEV (reference sequence). CDR3 length equals 14 residues. J gave up 3 bases and V 3 bases, and 2 bases lay outside the gene matches. The CDR3 DNA is TGTGCCAGCAGTTTCCGGACTAGCGGCTACGAGCAGTACTTC. As protein: CASSFRTSGYEQYF.

The V call is TRBV20-1, the J call TRBJ2-5; 7 positions match TRBD2. Germline CDR1 reads DFQATT; CDR2 reads SNEGSKA (reference sequence). The CDR3 extends over 14 amino acids. The ends lost 3 bases at V and 0 bases at J; junction bases unmatched: 4. CDR3: CSASLAAYQETQYF. For the CDR3, the DNA is TGCAGTGCTAGTCTAGCGGCTTACCAAGAGACCCAGTACTTC.

This clonotype was picked up a small number of times. This sequence joins TRBV5-1 and TRBJ2-1; D is unresolved. Trimming stripped 4 bases from V and 8 bases from J, with 7 bases between. The CDR3 sequence is 11 residues long. CDR1 is SGHRS and CDR2 is YFSETQ in the germline V gene. The CDR3 DNA reads TGCGCCAGCAGCCGGAACGATGAGCAGTTCTTC. Translating gives CASSRNDEQFF. The variable domain in full, with the rest retrieved from reference TRBV5-1 and TRBJ2-1, is KAGVTQTPRYLIKTRGQQVTLSCSPISGHRSVSWYQQTPGQGLQFLFEYFSETQRNKGNFPGRFSGRQFSNSRSEMNVSTLELGDSALYLCASSRNDEQFFGPGTRLTVL.

This clonotype was seen a handful of times. The chain employs TRBV6-5 and TRBJ2-5; 8 positions agree with TRBD1. This CDR3 region has 14 residues. The germline CDR1 and CDR2 sequences are MNHEY and SVGAGI. J was trimmed by 4 bases and V by 2 bases; bases with no gene match: 3. CDR3 residues: CASSYNRGTETQYF. CDR3 DNA sequence: TGTGCCAGCAGTTACAACAGGGGGACAGAGACCCAGTACTTC.

The rearrangement uses TRBV19 and TRBJ1-2, with 9 bases that match TRBD1. The V segment lost 1 base and the J segment 2 bases; nucleotides outside the gene matches: 2. The CDR3 runs to 15 residues. Germline loops: CDR1 LNHDA, CDR2 SQIVND (reference sequence). The CDR3 DNA follows: TGTGCCAGTAGTATAGGGACAGGGGCGAACTATGGCTACACCTTC. Amino acid sequence: CASSIGTGANYGYTF.

This clonotype was counted once. The chain carries TRBV25-1 and TRBJ1-1, with 7 positions matching TRBD1. The CDR3 consists of 13 residues. Looked up from germline, CDR1 is MGHDK and CDR2 is SYGVNS. The trim removed 6 bases at V and 6 bases at J, leaving 7 bases unmatched. The CDR3 loop reads CASSSWDRAEAFF. The CDR3 coding sequence is TGTGCCAGCAGCTCCTGGGACAGAGCTGAAGCTTTCTTT.

V usage is TRBV10-3 and J usage is TRBJ2-1, with 8 bases identical to TRBD2. The CDR3 is 15 amino acids. Germline CDR1 reads ENHRY; CDR2 reads SYGVKD. V dropped 4 bases and J dropped 4; count of bases not matched to a gene: 6. The CDR3 reads CAISVSGSLYNEQFF. The CDR3 bases are TGTGCCATCAGTGTCAGCGGGAGTTTATACAATGAGCAGTTCTTC.

The chain combines TRBV20-1 with TRBJ1-6; 7 positions match TRBD1. This CDR3 has 14 residues. The trim removed 3 bases at V and 7 bases at J, leaving 6 bases unmatched. CDR1 and CDR2 (germline): DFQATT, SNEGSKA (reference sequence). CDR3: CSARRGQGNSPLHF. In DNA, the CDR3 is TGCAGTGCTAGGAGGGGGCAGGGAAATTCACCCCTCCACTTT.

The V call is TRBV7-2, the J call TRBJ2-5; 7 nucleotides match TRBD2. This CDR3 has 13 amino acids. V dropped 5 bases and J dropped 11; count of bases not matched to a gene: 11. Germline CDR1 SGHTA, CDR2 FQGNSA. This CDR3 reads CASSRTSSNEQYF. CDR3 DNA: TGTGCCAGCAGCCGGACTAGTTCCAATGAGCAGTACTTC.

The chain has TRBV12-3 or TRBV12-4 and TRBJ1-1, with 10 bases aligning to TRBD1. Trimming removed 5 bases from V and 8 bases from J; junction bases left unmatched: 5. This CDR3 has 13 amino acids. CDR3 loop: CASSGQGVEEAFF. The CDR3, as DNA: TGTGCCAGCAGTGGACAGGGGGTCGAGGAAGCTTTCTTT.

This clonotype appeared a few times. J is TRBJ1-4 and V is TRBV20-1; D is uncertain. Germline CDR1 is DFQATT and CDR2 is SNEGSKA (reference sequence). V was clipped by 1 base and J by 7 bases, with 10 bases between them. The CDR3 is made up of 13 amino acids. The CDR3 protein is CSARGNSGEKLFF. CDR3 DNA: TGCAGTGCTAGAGGGAACAGCGGTGAAAAACTGTTTTTT.

This sequence joins TRBV3-1 and TRBJ2-5; D ambiguous. Trimming removed 2 bases from V and 11 bases from J, with 15 bases in between. CDR1 and CDR2 (germline): LGHDT, YNNKEL (reference sequence). This CDR3 is 13 amino acids long. The CDR3 region has the DNA TGTGCCAGCAGCCAATTCACCAGGAATGAGCAGTACTTC. Amino acid sequence: CASSQFTRNEQYF.

CDR3 residues: CASSQGGMGYGYTF. CDR3 nucleotide sequence: TGTGCCAGCAGCCAAGGAGGTATGGGCTATGGCTACACCTTC. V gene TRBV3-1 combines with J gene TRBJ1-2; D not certain. The length of the CDR3 is 14 residues. V lost 1 base, J lost 4 bases, and 10 bases lay in between. From germline, CDR1 is LGHDT and CDR2 YNNKEL (reference sequence).

This sequence joins TRBV29-1 and TRBJ2-3; TRBD2 aligns across 9 bases. Per germline, CDR1 SQVTM and CDR2 ANQGSEA. V trimming: 7 bases; J trimming: 4 bases; junction bases outside the gene matches: 9. The CDR3 runs 14 residues. DNA for the CDR3: TGCAGCGGGTTTAGCGGGAGTTGGTCAGATACGCAGTATTTT. Translated: CSGFSGSWSDTQYF.

This clonotype was recorded many times. CDR3 in amino acids: CASSLTGPEKLFF. CDR3 in DNA: TGCGCCAGCAGCCTGACAGGTCCCGAAAAACTGTTTTTT. The chain links TRBV5-1 to TRBJ1-4, with D maybe TRBD1 (6 bases). This CDR3 has 13 amino acids. Germline V CDR1 and CDR2: SGHRS, YFSETQ. Deletions cut 4 bases from V and 8 bases from J, with 12 bases between.

V is TRBV28 and J is TRBJ2-1; D is uncertain. The ends were cut back, 8 bases at V and 5 bases at J, with 22 bases in the middle. The V gene's germline CDR1 is MDHEN and CDR2 SYDVKM. The CDR3 is 16 amino acids. The CDR3 region has the DNA TGTGCCAGCGCGCCAAAACGGTGGCTAACGAACAATGAGCAGTTCTTC. This codes for CASAPKRWLTNNEQFF. The variable domain in full, completed from reference TRBV28 and TRBJ2-1, reads DVKVTQSSRYLVKRTGEKVFLECVQDMDHENMFWYRQDPGLGLRLIYFSYDVKMKEKGDIPEGYSVSREKKERFSLILESASTNQTSMYLCASAPKRWLTNNEQFFGPGTRLTVL.

The chain employs TRBV29-1 and TRBJ2-2; maybe TRBD1 (5 bases). V gave up 4 bases and J gave up 7 bases, with 7 bases separating them. Germline V lookup: CDR1 SQVTM, CDR2 ANQGSEA. The CDR3 is 11 residues long. CDR3 sequence: CSVGGSGELFF. Here the CDR3 DNA reads TGCAGCGTTGGGGGCAGCGGGGAGCTGTTTTTT.